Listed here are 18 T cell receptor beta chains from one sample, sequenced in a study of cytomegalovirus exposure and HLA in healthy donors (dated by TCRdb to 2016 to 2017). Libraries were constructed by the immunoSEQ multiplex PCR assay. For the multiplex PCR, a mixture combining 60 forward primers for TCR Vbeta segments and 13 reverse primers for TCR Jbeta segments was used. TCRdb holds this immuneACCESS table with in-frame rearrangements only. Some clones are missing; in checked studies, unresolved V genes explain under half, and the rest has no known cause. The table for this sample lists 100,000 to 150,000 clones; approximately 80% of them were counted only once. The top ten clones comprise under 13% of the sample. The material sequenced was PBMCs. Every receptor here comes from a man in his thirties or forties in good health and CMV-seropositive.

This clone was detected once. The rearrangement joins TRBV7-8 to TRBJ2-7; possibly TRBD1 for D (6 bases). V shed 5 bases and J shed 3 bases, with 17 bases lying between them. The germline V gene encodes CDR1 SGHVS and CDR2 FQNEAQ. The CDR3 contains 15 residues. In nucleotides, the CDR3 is TGTGCCAGCAGCCCTAGAGAGAGGGGGAACTACGAGCAGTACTTC. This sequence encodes CASSPRERGNYEQYF.

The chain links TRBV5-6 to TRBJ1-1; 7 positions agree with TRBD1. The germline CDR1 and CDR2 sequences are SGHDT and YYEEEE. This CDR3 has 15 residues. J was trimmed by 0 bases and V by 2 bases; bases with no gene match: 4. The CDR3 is CASSFLDRVNTEAFF. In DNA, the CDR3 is TGTGCCAGCAGCTTTCTCGACAGGGTGAACACTGAAGCTTTCTTT.

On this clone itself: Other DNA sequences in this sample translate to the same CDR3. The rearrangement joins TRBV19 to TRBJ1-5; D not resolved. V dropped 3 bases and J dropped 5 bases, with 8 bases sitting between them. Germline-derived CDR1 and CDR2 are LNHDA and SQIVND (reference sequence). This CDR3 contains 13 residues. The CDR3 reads CASSIPGDQPQHF. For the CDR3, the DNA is TGTGCCAGTAGTATCCCCGGTGATCAGCCCCAGCATTTT.

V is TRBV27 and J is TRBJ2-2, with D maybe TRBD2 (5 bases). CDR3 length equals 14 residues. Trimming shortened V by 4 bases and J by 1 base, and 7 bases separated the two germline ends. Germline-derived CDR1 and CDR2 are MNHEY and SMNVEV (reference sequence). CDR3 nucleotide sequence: TGTGCCAGCAGTTCAGGACTGAACACCGGGGAGCTGTTTTTT. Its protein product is CASSSGLNTGELFF.

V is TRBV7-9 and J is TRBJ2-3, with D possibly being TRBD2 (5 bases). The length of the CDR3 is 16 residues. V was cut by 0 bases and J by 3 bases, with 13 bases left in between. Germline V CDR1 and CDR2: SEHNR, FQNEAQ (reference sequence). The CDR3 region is CASSLAVGVGTDTQYF. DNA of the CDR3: TGTGCCAGCAGCTTAGCGGTGGGAGTCGGTACAGATACGCAGTATTTT.

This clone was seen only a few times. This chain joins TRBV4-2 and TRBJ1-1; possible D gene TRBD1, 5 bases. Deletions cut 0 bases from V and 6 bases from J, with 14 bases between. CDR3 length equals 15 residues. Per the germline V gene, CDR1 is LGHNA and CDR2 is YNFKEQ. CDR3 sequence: CASSQDLRVDAEAFF. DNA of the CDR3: TGTGCCAGCAGCCAAGACCTCAGGGTTGACGCTGAAGCTTTCTTT.

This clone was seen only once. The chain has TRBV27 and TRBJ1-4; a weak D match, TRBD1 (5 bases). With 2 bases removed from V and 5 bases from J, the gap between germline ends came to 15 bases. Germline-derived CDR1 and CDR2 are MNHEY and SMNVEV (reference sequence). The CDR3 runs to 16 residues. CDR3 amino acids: CASSLRVQGGNEKLFF. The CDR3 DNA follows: TGTGCCAGCAGTTTAAGGGTTCAGGGAGGAAATGAAAAACTGTTTTTT. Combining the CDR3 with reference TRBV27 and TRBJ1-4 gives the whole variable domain EAQVTQNPRYLITVTGKKLTVTCSQNMNHEYMSWYRQDPGLGLRQIYYSMNVEVTDKGDVPEGYKVSRKEKRNFPLILESPSPNQTSLYFCASSLRVQGGNEKLFFGSGTQLSVL.

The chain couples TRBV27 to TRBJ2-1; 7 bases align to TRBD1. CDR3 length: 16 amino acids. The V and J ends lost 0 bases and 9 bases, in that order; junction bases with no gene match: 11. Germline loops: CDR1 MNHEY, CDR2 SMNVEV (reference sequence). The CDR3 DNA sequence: TGTGCCAGCAGTTTATCGACGTATGGGACAGAGGTTGAGCAGTTCTTC. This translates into CASSLSTYGTEVEQFF.

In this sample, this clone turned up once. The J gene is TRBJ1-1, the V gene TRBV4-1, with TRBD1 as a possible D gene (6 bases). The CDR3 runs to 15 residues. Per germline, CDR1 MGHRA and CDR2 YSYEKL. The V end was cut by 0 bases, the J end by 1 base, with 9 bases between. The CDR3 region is CASSQEPRGNTEAFF. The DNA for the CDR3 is TGCGCCAGCAGCCAAGAACCCAGGGGGAACACTGAAGCTTTCTTT.

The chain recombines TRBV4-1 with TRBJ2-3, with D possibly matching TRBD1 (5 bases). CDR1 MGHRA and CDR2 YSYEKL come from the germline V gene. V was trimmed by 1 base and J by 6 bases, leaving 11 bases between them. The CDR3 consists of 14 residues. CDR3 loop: CASSQATNRDTQYF. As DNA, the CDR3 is TGCGCCAGCAGCCAAGCTACGAACAGGGATACGCAGTATTTT.

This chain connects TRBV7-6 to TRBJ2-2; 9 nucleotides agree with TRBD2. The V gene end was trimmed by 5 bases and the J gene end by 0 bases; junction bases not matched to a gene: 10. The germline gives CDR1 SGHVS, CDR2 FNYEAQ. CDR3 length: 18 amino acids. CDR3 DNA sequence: TGTGCCAGCAGCCGCGTGGCGGGAGGGCCAACGAACACCGGGGAGCTGTTTTTT. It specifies CASSRVAGGPTNTGELFF.

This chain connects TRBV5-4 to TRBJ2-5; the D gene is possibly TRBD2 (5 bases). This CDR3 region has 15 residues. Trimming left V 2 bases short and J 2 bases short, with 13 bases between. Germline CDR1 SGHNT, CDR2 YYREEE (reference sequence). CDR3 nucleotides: TGTGCCAGCAGCTTAACTCAACCGGGACAAGAGACCCAGTACTTC. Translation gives CASSLTQPGQETQYF.

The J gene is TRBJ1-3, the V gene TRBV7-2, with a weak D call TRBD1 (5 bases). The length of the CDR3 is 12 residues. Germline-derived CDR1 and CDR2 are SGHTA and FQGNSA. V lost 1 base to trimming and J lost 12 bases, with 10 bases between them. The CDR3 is CASSLDAGHIYF. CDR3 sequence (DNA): TGTGCCAGCAGCTTAGACGCTGGACACATATATTTT.

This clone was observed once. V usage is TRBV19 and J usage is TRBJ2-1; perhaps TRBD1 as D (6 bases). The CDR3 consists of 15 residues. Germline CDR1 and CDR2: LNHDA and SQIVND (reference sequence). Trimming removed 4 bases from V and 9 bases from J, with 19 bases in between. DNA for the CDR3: TGTGCCAGTAGTAAGGGGGTGGTAGGTTGGGGTGAGCAGTTCTTC. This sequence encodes CASSKGVVGWGEQFF.

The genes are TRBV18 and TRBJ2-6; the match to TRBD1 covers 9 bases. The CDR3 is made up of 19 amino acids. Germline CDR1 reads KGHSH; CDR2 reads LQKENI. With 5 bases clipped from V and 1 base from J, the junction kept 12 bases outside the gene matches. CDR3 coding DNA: TGTGCCAGCTCATCAAGACCCGGGACAGGGTCTTCTGGGGCCAACGTCCTGACTTTC. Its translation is CASSSRPGTGSSGANVLTF. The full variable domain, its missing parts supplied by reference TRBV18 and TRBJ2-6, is NAGVMQNPRHLVRRRGQEARLRCSPMKGHSHVYWYRQLPEEGLKFMVYLQKENIIDESGMPKERFSAEFPKEGPSILRIQQVVRGDSAAYFCASSSRPGTGSSGANVLTFGAGSRLTVL.

The CDR3 sequence: CASSAYRVYTF. The CDR3 bases are TGTGCCAGCAGCGCTTACAGGGTTTACACCTTC. The rearrangement links TRBV9 to TRBJ1-2; D is perhaps TRBD1 (6 bases). This CDR3 contains 11 residues. CDR1 and CDR2 (germline): SGDLS, YYNGEE. V lost 3 bases, J lost 11 bases, and 11 bases lay in between.

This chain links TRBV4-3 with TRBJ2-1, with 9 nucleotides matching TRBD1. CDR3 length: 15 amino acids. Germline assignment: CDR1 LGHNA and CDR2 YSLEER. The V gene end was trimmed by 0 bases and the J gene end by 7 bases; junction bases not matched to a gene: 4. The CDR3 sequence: CASSQDPGQGNEQFF. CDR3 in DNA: TGCGCCAGCAGCCAAGATCCGGGACAGGGAAATGAGCAGTTCTTC.

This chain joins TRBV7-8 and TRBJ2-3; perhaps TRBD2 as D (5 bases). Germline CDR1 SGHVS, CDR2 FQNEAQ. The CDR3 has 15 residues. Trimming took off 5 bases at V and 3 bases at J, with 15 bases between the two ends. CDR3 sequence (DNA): TGTGCCAGCAGCGTGGGCGCGGGTCTAACAGATACGCAGTATTTT. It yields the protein CASSVGAGLTDTQYF.